This T cell receptor (beta chain) was captured by sequencing in a study of cytomegalovirus exposure and HLA in healthy donors. General observations from the study: V segments that were indistinguishable, TRBV6-2 and TRBV6-3 among them, were omitted from analysis. The authors later found most CMV-associated TCR beta chains appeared HLA-restricted. Associated with cytomegalovirus, according to the listing, were 150 to 200 TCR beta chains. Sequencing depth across donors, presence/absence analyses assumed, was roughly uniform.

The PCR contained 60 Vbeta and 13 Jbeta primers. TCRdb's copy holds only in-frame clones and misses some; the assay was immunoSEQ multiplex PCR. The table has about 230,000 clones, around 80% seen once. V lost 4 bases to trimming and J lost 10 bases, with 19 bases between them. This CDR3 is 14 amino acids long. CDR1 and CDR2 from the germline V gene are LGHNA and YNFKEQ. This clone was counted a few times. Its cognate antigen is unknown. This chain joins TRBV4-2 and TRBJ1-1, with D perhaps TRBD1 (5 bases). The sequenced sample consisted of PBMCs. The origin of this receptor is a boy younger than 18 in good health and CMV-seronegative. CDR3 residues: CASSREDLTEGAFF. The CDR3 DNA reads as TGTGCCAGCAGCCGGGAAGATCTGACAGAAGGAGCTTTCTTT.